A single sample gave rise to the 21 T cell receptor beta chains below, sequenced in a study of blood T cell repertoires in COVID-19. This table comes from immunoSEQ multiplex PCR, and its TCRdb copy is limited to in-frame clones, with some not included. The table shows roughly 32,000 clones, with around 87% occurring only once. The sequenced sample was peripheral blood. The receptor set was obtained from a man in his 60s with active COVID-19.

V and J are TRBV14 and TRBJ2-5, with 10 bases lining up with TRBD1. CDR3 length: 14 amino acids. Germline CDR1 reads SGHDN; CDR2 reads FVKESK. Germline trimming cut 2 bases from V and 4 bases from J; bases unmatched to any gene: 1. The CDR3 DNA follows: TGTGCCAGCAGCCAACGGACAGGGGGAGAGACCCAGTACTTC. This sequence encodes CASSQRTGGETQYF.

J is TRBJ2-7 and V is TRBV11-2; a weak D match, TRBD2 (6 bases). This CDR3 comprises 13 residues. The V and J ends lost 5 bases and 7 bases respectively, with 15 bases between them. Per the germline V gene, CDR1 is SGHAT and CDR2 is FQNNGV. CDR3 DNA sequence: TGTGCCAGCAGCCCCGTACTTGGGGGGGAGCAGTACTTC. Translation: CASSPVLGGEQYF.

V and J are TRBV9 and TRBJ2-3, with D perhaps matching TRBD2 (5 bases). This CDR3 region has 14 residues. With 0 bases removed from V and 3 bases from J, the gap between germline ends came to 8 bases. CDR1 is SGDLS and CDR2 is YYNGEE in the germline V gene. The CDR3 bases are TGTGCCAGCAGCGTAGGAGGGTATACAGATACGCAGTATTTT. The encoded protein is CASSVGGYTDTQYF.

J is TRBJ1-2 and V is TRBV30, with no clear D. The CDR3 contains 11 residues. Germline V gives CDR1 GTSNPN, CDR2 SVGIG (reference sequence). Trimming pared 3 bases from V and 8 bases from J, leaving 10 bases between. Here the CDR3 DNA reads TGTGCCTGGAGCCCCGGAGGGGGCTACACCTTC. As protein: CAWSPGGGYTF.

The chain links TRBV5-1 to TRBJ2-7; the D gene is possibly TRBD2 (6 bases). The germline gives CDR1 SGHRS, CDR2 YFSETQ. The CDR3 sequence is 14 residues long. The V end lost 4 bases, the J end lost 7 bases, and 18 bases lay between the germline ends. The CDR3 region is CASSARLEGLEQYF. In nucleotides, the CDR3 is TGCGCCAGCAGCGCCCGCCTGGAGGGGTTGGAGCAGTACTTC.

The V gene is TRBV5-1, the J gene TRBJ2-3, with a weak D call TRBD2 (6 bases). With 5 bases removed from V and 4 bases from J, the gap between germline ends came to 14 bases. The CDR3 sequence is 14 residues long. Germline loops: CDR1 SGHRS, CDR2 YFSETQ. CDR3 residues: CASSSGTPPDTQYF. As DNA, the CDR3 is TGCGCCAGCAGTTCCGGGACTCCCCCAGATACGCAGTATTTT.

The rearrangement uses TRBV29-1 and TRBJ2-7; 9 nucleotides line up with TRBD1. Trimming took 6 bases from V and 4 from J; bases not matched to a gene: 10. The CDR3 covers 14 residues. Germline V lookup: CDR1 SQVTM, CDR2 ANQGSEA. Here the CDR3 DNA reads TGCAGCGTCGTTACAGGGGGCGGACGGTACGAGCAGTACTTC. Its protein is CSVVTGGGRYEQYF.

This clone appeared once. The chain carries TRBV7-3 and TRBJ2-1, with D possibly TRBD2 on 5 matching bases. Deletions cut 5 bases from V and 0 bases from J, with 8 bases between. CDR3 length equals 14 residues. CDR1 is SGHTA, CDR2 FQGTGA, per germline. The CDR3 sequence: CASSTGSSYNEQFF. CDR3 nucleotide sequence: TGTGCCAGCAGCACGGGGAGCTCCTACAATGAGCAGTTCTTC.

V gene TRBV18 combines with J gene TRBJ1-5; 9 bases are shared with TRBD1. Trimming cost V 4 bases and J 4 bases; bases outside gene matches: 2. This CDR3 is 14 amino acids long. Germline V gene sequence: CDR1 KGHSH, CDR2 LQKENI. This chain's CDR3 is CASSRGTGNQPQHF. The CDR3 DNA reads TGTGCCAGCTCACGAGGGACAGGGAATCAGCCCCAGCATTTT. Combining the CDR3 with reference TRBV18 and TRBJ1-5 gives the whole variable domain NAGVMQNPRHLVRRRGQEARLRCSPMKGHSHVYWYRQLPEEGLKFMVYLQKENIIDESGMPKERFSAEFPKEGPSILRIQQVVRGDSAAYFCASSRGTGNQPQHFGDGTRLSIL.

This chain joins TRBV7-9 and TRBJ2-5; 7 positions match TRBD2. The germline V gene encodes CDR1 SEHNR and CDR2 FQNEAQ (reference sequence). V lost 7 bases and J lost 3; bases outside the gene matches: 8. The CDR3 totals 14 residues. CDR3 in DNA: TGTGCCAGCAACGGGGGGACTACAAAAGAGACCCAGTACTTC. Its protein is CASNGGTTKETQYF. The whole variable domain, filled in from reference TRBV7-9 and TRBJ2-5, reads DTGVSQNPRHKITKRGQNVTFRCDPISEHNRLYWYRQTLGQGPEFLTYFQNEAQLEKSRLLSDRFSAERPKGSFSTLEIQRTEQGDSAMYLCASNGGTTKETQYFGPGTRLLVL.

The V gene is TRBV19, the J gene TRBJ1-1; TRBD1 matches 8 bases. V dropped 3 bases and J dropped 1; count of bases not matched to a gene: 7. The germline V gene encodes CDR1 LNHDA and CDR2 SQIVND (reference sequence). The CDR3 is made up of 16 amino acids. The CDR3 bases are TGTGCCAGTAGTATTAATTCCAGGGGGCCGAACACTGAAGCTTTCTTT. This gives the protein CASSINSRGPNTEAFF.

V gene TRBV14 combines with J gene TRBJ2-1, with 11 bases matching TRBD2. Germline loops: CDR1 SGHDN, CDR2 FVKESK. CDR3 length equals 16 residues. The V gene end was trimmed by 2 bases and the J gene end by 2 bases; junction bases not matched to a gene: 2. CDR3 nucleotides: TGTGCCAGCAGCCAAAAGACTAGCGGGGCCTACAATGAGCAGTTCTTC. It is translated as CASSQKTSGAYNEQFF. The full variable domain, rest sourced from reference TRBV14 and TRBJ2-1, is EAGVTQFPSHSVIEKGQTVTLRCDPISGHDNLYWYRRVMGKEIKFLLHFVKESKQDESGMPNNRFLAERTGGTYSTLKVQPAELEDSGVYFCASSQKTSGAYNEQFFGPGTRLTVL.

This chain joins TRBV9 and TRBJ2-3; 8 nucleotides line up with TRBD2. Germline V gene lookup returns CDR1 SGDLS and CDR2 YYNGEE. This CDR3 region has 16 residues. With V trimmed by 0 bases and J by 0 bases, 3 bases remained unmatched. The CDR3 loop reads CASSVVASGSTDTQYF. For the CDR3, the DNA is TGTGCCAGCAGCGTAGTTGCTAGCGGGAGCACAGATACGCAGTATTTT.

The rearrangement joins TRBV5-6 to TRBJ2-5, with D hard to call. V was pared by 2 bases and J by 4 bases, with 9 bases between. This CDR3 has 13 amino acids. CDR1 SGHDT and CDR2 YYEEEE come from the germline V gene. CDR3 protein: CASSFTASETQYF. The CDR3 region has the DNA TGTGCCAGCAGCTTTACAGCCTCAGAGACCCAGTACTTC.

The table lists this clone with a few counts. The chain links TRBV6-2 or TRBV6-3 to TRBJ1-2; D may be TRBD1 (6 bases). There are 13 residues in the CDR3. In germline, CDR1 is MNHEY, CDR2 SVGEGT. With 5 bases removed from V and 4 bases from J, the gap between germline ends came to 11 bases. This CDR3 is CASSHGTLYGYTF. In nucleotides, the CDR3 is TGTGCCAGCAGTCACGGGACACTCTATGGCTACACCTTC.

This clone was picked up one time. The chain couples TRBV18 to TRBJ2-1; D may be TRBD2 (6 bases). The germline gives CDR1 KGHSH, CDR2 LQKENI. V was shortened by 0 bases and J by 3 bases, with 9 bases between the two germline ends. The CDR3 is made up of 15 amino acids. As DNA, the CDR3 is TGTGCCAGCTCACCACCTGGCGGGAACTACAATGAGCAGTTCTTC. Translation: CASSPPGGNYNEQFF. Together with reference TRBV18 and TRBJ2-1, the CDR3 gives the full variable domain: NAGVMQNPRHLVRRRGQEARLRCSPMKGHSHVYWYRQLPEEGLKFMVYLQKENIIDESGMPKERFSAEFPKEGPSILRIQQVVRGDSAAYFCASSPPGGNYNEQFFGPGTRLTVL.

V gene TRBV4-1 combines with J gene TRBJ2-7; 8 positions agree with TRBD1. The CDR3 loop spans 16 amino acids. The germline CDR1 and CDR2 sequences are MGHRA and YSYEKL. V lost 1 base and J lost 5; bases outside the gene matches: 10. The CDR3 DNA reads as TGCGCCAGCAGCCAAGGGACAGGGACCACCCGAAACGAGCAGTACTTC. Translation: CASSQGTGTTRNEQYF.

The genes are TRBV9 and TRBJ2-5; possibly TRBD2 for D (5 bases). Germline values: CDR1 SGDLS, CDR2 YYNGEE. Trimming stripped 3 bases from V and 5 bases from J, with 11 bases between. The CDR3 is 13 residues long. As DNA, the CDR3 is TGTGCCAGCAGCGGGGGTCTAGCCGAGACCCAGTACTTC. Translated, it gives CASSGGLAETQYF.

This sequence joins TRBV11-2 and TRBJ2-5, with TRBD1 identical over 9 bases. The CDR3 has 16 residues. V shed 8 bases, J shed 1 base, and the junction held 11 bases outside the gene matches. Germline V CDR1 and CDR2: SGHAT, FQNNGV. CDR3 residues: CASCSGTGTFQETQYF. The CDR3 DNA sequence: TGTGCCAGCTGCTCCGGGACAGGGACATTCCAAGAGACCCAGTACTTC. Looking up the rest from reference TRBV11-2 and TRBJ2-5 gives the full variable domain: EAGVAQSPRYKIIEKRQSVAFWCNPISGHATLYWYQQILGQGPKLLIQFQNNGVVDDSQLPKDRFSAERLKGVDSTLKIQPAKLEDSAVYLCASCSGTGTFQETQYFGPGTRLLVL.

The chain has TRBV27 and TRBJ2-3; 11 bases line up with TRBD2. The CDR3 totals 16 residues. The germline CDR1 and CDR2 sequences are MNHEY and SMNVEV (reference sequence). V lost 10 bases to trimming and J lost 2 bases; unmatched junction nucleotides: 11. CDR3 nucleotides: TGTGCCACCGCACACCTGACTAGCGGGGACACAGATACGCAGTATTTT. It specifies CATAHLTSGDTDTQYF.

V is TRBV6-2 or TRBV6-3 and J is TRBJ1-2, with 11 bases matching TRBD1. The CDR3 has 17 residues. CDR1 MNHEY and CDR2 SVGEGT come from the germline V gene. With 6 bases clipped from V and 2 bases from J, the junction kept 11 bases outside the gene matches. CDR3 sequence (DNA): TGTGCCAGCAGCCCGGACAGGGGGCAGCCGCGGAACTATGGCTACACCTTC. The encoded protein is CASSPDRGQPRNYGYTF.